One sample yielded the 16 T cell receptor beta chains listed below, sequenced in a study of cytomegalovirus exposure and HLA in healthy donors (dated by TCRdb to 2016 to 2017). Libraries came from the immunoSEQ multiplex PCR assay. For the multiplex PCR, a mixture combining 60 forward primers for TCR Vbeta segments and 13 reverse primers for TCR Jbeta segments was used. Sourced from immuneACCESS, this table was stored by TCRdb with only in-frame sequences that have V and J called. A share of the clones is absent; for the studies checked, an unresolved V gene accounts for under half, and the remainder has no known explanation. The table for this sample lists about 130,000 clones; about 80% of them were counted only once. Of the sample, less than 6.5% falls within the top ten clones. The sample taken for sequencing was PBMCs. These receptors all stem from a young man in good health and CMV-seronegative.

This sequence joins TRBV7-2 and TRBJ2-2; 7 bases are shared with TRBD2. The CDR3 is 14 residues long. CDR1 and CDR2 from the germline V gene are SGHTA and FQGNSA. V was clipped by 8 bases and J by 7 bases; unmatched bases: 10. As DNA, the CDR3 is TGTGCCAGCGGTTTAGCGGGTGCGGGCGGGGAGCTGTTTTTT. Its protein is CASGLAGAGGELFF.

The chain recombines TRBV29-1 with TRBJ1-1; D is perhaps TRBD1 (6 bases). Trimming stripped 4 bases from V and 3 bases from J, with 15 bases between. The germline V gene encodes CDR1 SQVTM and CDR2 ANQGSEA. The CDR3 is 14 residues long. DNA for the CDR3: TGCAGCGTTGGAGGGGGGGCAGGGGACACTGAAGCTTTCTTT. It yields the protein CSVGGGAGDTEAFF.

The chain is built from TRBV5-1 and TRBJ2-3, with D possibly TRBD2 on 6 matching bases. The germline V gene encodes CDR1 SGHRS and CDR2 YFSETQ. This CDR3 has 13 amino acids. Trimming removed 6 bases from V and 2 bases from J, with 10 bases in between. The CDR3 loop reads CASIGGDTDTQYF. For the CDR3, the DNA is TGCGCCAGCATAGGAGGGGACACAGATACGCAGTATTTT.

The chain uses TRBV2 and TRBJ2-2; possibly TRBD1 for D (6 bases). Germline CDR1 SNHLY, CDR2 FYNNEI. Trimming took 6 bases from V and 1 from J, leaving 9 bases between them. The CDR3 is 14 amino acids. DNA of the CDR3: TGTGCCAGCAGGGACAGACAGAACACCGGGGAGCTGTTTTTT. Residues: CASRDRQNTGELFF.

There are a few counts of this clone. V is TRBV6-1 and J is TRBJ1-1; no firm D call. In germline, CDR1 is MNHNS, CDR2 SASEGT. The CDR3 totals 13 residues. The V and J ends lost 2 bases and 1 base respectively, with 5 bases between them. The CDR3 sequence is CASSELANTEAFF. The CDR3 DNA sequence: TGTGCCAGCAGTGAATTGGCGAACACTGAAGCTTTCTTT.

The chain combines TRBV7-2 with TRBJ1-2; TRBD1 matches at 7 bases. Trimming at V came to 2 bases and at J to 13 bases, leaving 25 bases not matched to a gene. Germline CDR1 and CDR2: SGHTA and FQGNSA. This CDR3 spans 18 amino acids. The CDR3 DNA reads as TGTGCCAGCAGCTTAAGGGAGGACAGGATCCCTACAGGTAGGAGTGGCACCTTC. This codes for CASSLREDRIPTGRSGTF.

V gene TRBV9 combines with J gene TRBJ2-1; TRBD2 matches at 8 bases. CDR1 SGDLS and CDR2 YYNGEE come from the germline V gene. This CDR3 is 15 amino acids long. With V trimmed by 6 bases and J by 2 bases, 7 bases remained unmatched. The CDR3 loop reads CASTPTSETYNEQFF. Written as DNA, the CDR3 is TGTGCCAGCACCCCGACTAGCGAGACCTACAATGAGCAGTTCTTC.

This chain links TRBV6-5 with TRBJ1-2, with D maybe TRBD1 (6 bases). The CDR3 is made up of 16 amino acids. CDR1 and CDR2 (germline): MNHEY, SVGAGI. The germline V and J ends were trimmed by 3 bases and 5 bases, with 19 bases remaining between them. CDR3 loop: CASSYFLDSHFYGYTF. Here the CDR3 DNA reads TGTGCCAGCAGTTATTTTCTGGACAGCCATTTTTATGGCTACACCTTC.

This chain links TRBV29-1 with TRBJ2-1, with 11 bases aligning to TRBD2. The CDR3 extends over 18 amino acids. The V segment lost 7 bases and the J segment 0 bases; nucleotides outside the gene matches: 14. CDR1 is SQVTM and CDR2 is ANQGSEA in the germline V gene. CDR3 DNA: TGCAGCGCACAGACTAGCGGGACGAGCCGGAGCTCCTACAATGAGCAGTTCTTC. This codes for CSAQTSGTSRSSYNEQFF.

The chain employs TRBV28 and TRBJ1-6; tentative D call: TRBD1 (5 bases). The germline gives CDR1 MDHEN, CDR2 SYDVKM. V lost 4 bases and J lost 1, with 8 bases in between. This CDR3 region has 15 residues. The CDR3 spells CASSSGRSYNSPLHF. The CDR3 region has the DNA TGTGCCAGCAGTTCAGGGCGTTCCTATAATTCACCCCTCCACTTT. The variable domain in full, with the rest retrieved from reference TRBV28 and TRBJ1-6, is DVKVTQSSRYLVKRTGEKVFLECVQDMDHENMFWYRQDPGLGLRLIYFSYDVKMKEKGDIPEGYSVSREKKERFSLILESASTNQTSMYLCASSSGRSYNSPLHFGNGTRLTVT.

This clone appeared once. The V and J genes are TRBV7-9 and TRBJ1-4; 7 bases are a match to TRBD1. The V gene's germline CDR1 is SEHNR and CDR2 FQNEAQ (reference sequence). The CDR3 runs to 16 residues. Unmatched junction bases numbered 11, after V lost 5 bases and J lost 5 bases. The CDR3 region has the DNA TGTGCCAGCAGCCCCGGACCGGGACAGTCCAATGAAAAACTGTTTTTT. This encodes CASSPGPGQSNEKLFF.

This clone was observed once. This rearrangement joins TRBV5-4 to TRBJ2-7; weak D call: TRBD2 (6 bases). CDR3 length: 15 amino acids. Germline V gene sequence: CDR1 SGHNT, CDR2 YYREEE (reference sequence). V was shortened by 4 bases and J by 3 bases, with 17 bases between the two germline ends. The CDR3 DNA reads TGTGCCAGCAGCCCTGGGGAGGCGGCGGTCTACGAGCAGTACTTC. The encoded protein is CASSPGEAAVYEQYF.

The rearrangement links TRBV5-6 to TRBJ1-3, with TRBD1 as a possible D gene (5 bases). There are 16 residues in the CDR3. V lost 3 bases, J lost 0 bases, and 13 bases lay in between. The germline gives CDR1 SGHDT, CDR2 YYEEEE. The DNA for the CDR3 is TGTGCCAGCAGCTCCGGGACCGGGGGCTCTGGAAACACCATATATTTT. It translates to CASSSGTGGSGNTIYF.

This rearrangement joins TRBV5-4 to TRBJ1-4, with D possibly matching TRBD1 (5 bases). Trimming pared 0 bases from V and 8 bases from J, leaving 20 bases between. Germline loops: CDR1 SGHNT, CDR2 YYREEE (reference sequence). The CDR3 extends over 17 amino acids. This chain's CDR3 is CASSLGRMDADKEKLFF. The CDR3 DNA follows: TGTGCCAGCAGCTTGGGTCGGATGGACGCGGACAAGGAAAAACTGTTTTTT.

The chain carries TRBV6-6 and TRBJ1-1; TRBD1 aligns across 8 bases. V trimming: 2 bases; J trimming: 0 bases; junction bases outside the gene matches: 2. The CDR3 runs 15 residues. Germline lookup yields CDR1 MNHNY and CDR2 SVGAGI (reference sequence). The CDR3 sequence is CASSYPTGVNTEAFF. The CDR3 DNA follows: TGTGCCAGCAGTTACCCGACAGGGGTGAACACTGAAGCTTTCTTT.

V gene TRBV9 combines with J gene TRBJ1-1; a possible D gene is TRBD1 (5 bases). The CDR3 length is 12 residues. Trimming took 0 bases from V and 8 from J, leaving 8 bases between them. The germline gives CDR1 SGDLS, CDR2 YYNGEE. The CDR3 sequence is CASSVGGREAFF. CDR3 DNA sequence: TGTGCCAGCAGCGTAGGGGGCAGGGAAGCTTTCTTT.